The rows below give T cell receptor beta chains drawn from one sample of a study of CD8 T cells in Susac syndrome. A single record per CDR3 protein comes from TCRdb applying MiXCR to the immunoSEQ multiplex PCR reads. Found here are some 99,000 distinct CDR3 sequences, roughly 95% of them singletons; the top ten hold roughly 0.096%. Sequenced sample: CD4+ T cells from PBMCs. The receptor set was obtained from a human donor in good health. Both conserved end residues are part of each CDR3. A D gene is named only where the DNA matches it firmly. A row's size may be missing; if present it is once, few, many or a size class.

clone_size	v_call	j_call	d_call	cdr3_nt	cdr3_aa
once	TRBV5-1	TRBJ2-5	TRBD1	TGCGCCAGCAGCGTCCGGGACAGCCAAGAGACCCAGTACTTC	CASSVRDSQETQYF
.	TRBV28	TRBJ2-7	TRBD1	TGTGCCAGCAATACTATACAGGGGTCCAACGAGCAGTACTTC	CASNTIQGSNEQYF
.	TRBV4-3	TRBJ2-7	.	TGCGCCAGCAGTCCTCACCCACTCTACGAGCAGTACTTC	CASSPHPLYEQYF
.	TRBV27	TRBJ1-2	TRBD1	TGTGCCAGCACCTTTTCAGGGGGAACTGGCTACACCTTC	CASTFSGGTGYTF
.	TRBV2	TRBJ2-5	.	TGTGCCGGAAGGTTGTACCAAGAGACCCAGTACTTC	CAGRLYQETQYF
.	TRBV4-1	TRBJ2-5	.	TGCGCCAGCAAAGGTAGCTGGGCGGGGGAGACCCAGTACTTC	CASKGSWAGETQYF
.	TRBV3-1	TRBJ1-1	.	TGTGCCAGCAGCCAACAGGGTACCCCTGAAGCTTTCTTT	CASSQQGTPEAFF
.	TRBV29-1	TRBJ2-3	.	TGCAGCGTTGAGGTATCCCCCGGGGCCGATACGCAGTATTTT	CSVEVSPGADTQYF
.	TRBV3-1	TRBJ2-7	.	TGTGCCAGCAGCCGGCAGGCTATGCACGAGCAGTACTTC	CASSRQAMHEQYF
.	TRBV28	TRBJ2-7	TRBD1	TGTGCCAGCAGTTTATCCGGGACAGGTTTCTACGAGCAGTACTTC	CASSLSGTGFYEQYF
.	TRBV30	TRBJ2-1	.	TGTGCCTGGAGTAGGACCCACAATGAGCAGTTCTTC	CAWSRTHNEQFF
.	TRBV6-2/TRBV6-3	TRBJ2-7	.	TGTGCCAGCAGTTTCCCAGGGGGGAACTACGAGCAGTACTTC	CASSFPGGNYEQYF
once	TRBV19	TRBJ2-7	.	TGTGCCAGTAGTGCAACCGACCGTTCCTACGAGCAGTACTTC	CASSATDRSYEQYF
few	TRBV29-1	TRBJ1-5	.	TGCAGCGTTGGCGGGGCCAATCAGCCCCAGCATTTT	CSVGGANQPQHF
.	TRBV3-1	TRBJ1-2	.	TGTGCCAGCAGCCAAGAAAGGAGGGGGACGTATGGCTACACCTTC	CASSQERRGTYGYTF
.	TRBV12-3/TRBV12-4	TRBJ2-5	.	TGTGCCAGCAGTCCCTTGACACAGACCCAGTACTTC	CASSPLTQTQYF
.	TRBV6-6	TRBJ2-5	.	TGTGCCAGCAGTTATCAGGGGAATCCACAAGAGACCCAGTACTTC	CASSYQGNPQETQYF
.	TRBV5-1	TRBJ2-3	TRBD1	TGCGCCAGCAGCGCCTACAGGGGAAGCACAGATACGCAGTATTTT	CASSAYRGSTDTQYF
.	TRBV30	TRBJ1-3	TRBD1	TGTGCCTGGAGCCTGGGACAGGCCGGAAACACCATATATTTT	CAWSLGQAGNTIYF
.	TRBV18	TRBJ1-2	TRBD1	TGTGCCAGCTCACCAGGGACAGGGGAGTATGGCTACACCTTC	CASSPGTGEYGYTF
.	TRBV2	TRBJ1-5	.	TGTGCCAGCAGTGTCGAGGTTCAGCCCCAGCATTTT	CASSVEVQPQHF
.	TRBV29-1	TRBJ1-2	TRBD1	TGCAGCGCCCGGACAGGGAACTCTAACTATGGCTACACCTTC	CSARTGNSNYGYTF
.	TRBV5-1	TRBJ2-2	.	TGCGCCAGCAGCTTATCACAGGGCGGCACCGGGGAGCTGTTTTTT	CASSLSQGGTGELFF
.	TRBV7-9	TRBJ2-1	TRBD2	TGTGCCAGCAGCTTAAAGGGTCTAGCGGAGAACTCCTACAATGAGCAGTTCTTC	CASSLKGLAENSYNEQFF
.	TRBV5-6	TRBJ2-1	.	TGTGCCAGCAGCTTGGCCTGGAGGGGTGATGAGCAGTTCTTC	CASSLAWRGDEQFF
.	TRBV20-1	TRBJ2-2	.	TGCAGTGCTAGAGTGTCTATCCTTGACGGGGAGCTGTTTTTT	CSARVSILDGELFF